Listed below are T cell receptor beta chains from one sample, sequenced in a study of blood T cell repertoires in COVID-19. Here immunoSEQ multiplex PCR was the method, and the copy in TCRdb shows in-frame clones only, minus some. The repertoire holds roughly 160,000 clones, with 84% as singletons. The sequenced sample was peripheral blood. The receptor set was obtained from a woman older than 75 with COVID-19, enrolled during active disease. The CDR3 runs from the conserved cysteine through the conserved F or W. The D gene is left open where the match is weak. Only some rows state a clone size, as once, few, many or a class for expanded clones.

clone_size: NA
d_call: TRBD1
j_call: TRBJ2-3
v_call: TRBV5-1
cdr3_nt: TGCGCCAGCAGCTACCCGACAGGGCCGCAGTATTTT
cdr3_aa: CASSYPTGPQYF

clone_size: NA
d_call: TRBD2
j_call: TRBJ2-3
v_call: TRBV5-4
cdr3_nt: TGTGCCAGCAGCTTGTTGAGCGGGGGGGGTGATACGCAGTATTTT
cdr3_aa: CASSLLSGGGDTQYF

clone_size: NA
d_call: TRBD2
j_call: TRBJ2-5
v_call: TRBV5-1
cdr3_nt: TGCGCCAGCAGCTCGCTAGCGGCCGCCATGGAGACCCAGTACTTC
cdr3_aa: CASSSLAAAMETQYF

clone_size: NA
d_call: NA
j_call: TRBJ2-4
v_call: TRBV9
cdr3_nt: TGTGCCAGCAGTTATGCCGGGAACGCAGACATTCAGTACTTC
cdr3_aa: CASSYAGNADIQYF

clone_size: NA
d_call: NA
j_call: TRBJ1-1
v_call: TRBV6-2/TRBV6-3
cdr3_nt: TGTGCCAGCAGTTACCCTTACAATGAAGCTTTCTTT
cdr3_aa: CASSYPYNEAFF

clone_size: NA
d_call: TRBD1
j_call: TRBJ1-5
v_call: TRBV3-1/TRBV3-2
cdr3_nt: TGTGCCAGCAGCCCCGGACAGGGACGAAATCAGCCCCAGCATTTT
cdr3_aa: CASSPGQGRNQPQHF

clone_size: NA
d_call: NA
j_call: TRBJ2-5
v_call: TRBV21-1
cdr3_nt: TGTGCCAGCAGCAAAAGGAACAGCCAAGAGACCCAGTACTTC
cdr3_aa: CASSKRNSQETQYF

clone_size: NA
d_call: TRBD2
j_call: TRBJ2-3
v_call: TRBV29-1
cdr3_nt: TGCAGCGTTGATGGGTTAGCGGGGGGGACAGATACGCAGTATTTT
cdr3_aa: CSVDGLAGGTDTQYF

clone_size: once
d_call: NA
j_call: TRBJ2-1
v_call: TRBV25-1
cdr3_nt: TGTGCCAGCAGTGAATTTGGTAGCTACAATGAGCAGTTCTTC
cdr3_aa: CASSEFGSYNEQFF

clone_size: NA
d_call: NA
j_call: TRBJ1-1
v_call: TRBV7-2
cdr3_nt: TGTGCCAGCAGGGCGCCAGGGATGAGAACTGAAGCTTTCTTT
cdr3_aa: CASRAPGMRTEAFF

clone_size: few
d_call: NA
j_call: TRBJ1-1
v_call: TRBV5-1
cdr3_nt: TGCGCCAGCAGCAGAATACTACAGGGTAACACTGAAGCTTTCTTT
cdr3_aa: CASSRILQGNTEAFF

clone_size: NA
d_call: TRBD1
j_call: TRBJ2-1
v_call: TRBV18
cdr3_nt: TGTGCCAGCTCACAGGGACAGGGTCGGAATGAGCAGTTCTTC
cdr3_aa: CASSQGQGRNEQFF

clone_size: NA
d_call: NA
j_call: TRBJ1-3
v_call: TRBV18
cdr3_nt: TGTGCCAGCTCACCGAGCGAGGGTTTGGGAAACACCATATATTTT
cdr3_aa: CASSPSEGLGNTIYF

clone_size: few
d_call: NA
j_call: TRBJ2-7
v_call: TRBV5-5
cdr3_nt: TGTGCCAGCAGCCTGGACAGTTTTTACTACGAGCAGTACTTC
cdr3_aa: CASSLDSFYYEQYF

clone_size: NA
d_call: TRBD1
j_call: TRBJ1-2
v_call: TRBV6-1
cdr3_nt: TGTGCCAGCAGTGAACTCGGGAGGACAGGGGCTGGCTACACCTTC
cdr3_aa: CASSELGRTGAGYTF

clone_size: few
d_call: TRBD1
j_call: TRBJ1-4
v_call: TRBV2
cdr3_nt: TGTGCCACCGGCGAGGGGGCGCATAGAGAAAAACTGTTTTTT
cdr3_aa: CATGEGAHREKLFF

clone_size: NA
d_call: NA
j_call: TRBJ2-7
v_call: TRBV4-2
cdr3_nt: TGTGCCAGCAGCCAAGCTAGCGATGCCTACGAGCAGTACTTC
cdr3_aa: CASSQASDAYEQYF

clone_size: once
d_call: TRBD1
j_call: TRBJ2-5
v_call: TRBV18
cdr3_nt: TGTGCCAGCTCACCTCTGACAGGGTACGGGGAGACCCAGTACTTC
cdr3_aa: CASSPLTGYGETQYF

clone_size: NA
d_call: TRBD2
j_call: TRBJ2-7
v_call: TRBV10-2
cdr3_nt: TGCGCCAGCAGTGTTCGGCGGGACTACTCCTACGAGCAGTACTTC
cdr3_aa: CASSVRRDYSYEQYF

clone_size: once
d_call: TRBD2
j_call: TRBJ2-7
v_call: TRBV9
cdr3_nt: TGTGCCAGCAGCGTAGGCGGGGGGCGCAGCCACGAGCAGTACTTC
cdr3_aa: CASSVGGGRSHEQYF